A single sample is the source of the 26 T cell receptor beta chains below, sequenced in a study of blood T cell repertoires in COVID-19. The data were produced by immunoSEQ multiplex PCR, yet TCRdb's version contains in-frame clones alone and is incomplete. The sample records 150,000 or so clones, about 90% being singletons. The sample consisted of peripheral blood. These receptor sequences come from a man aged 45-65 years with acute or convalescent COVID-19.

This clone was found once. The chain carries TRBV4-2 and TRBJ1-4, with D possibly matching TRBD1 (6 bases). The length of the CDR3 is 20 residues. Trimming took 0 bases from V and 5 from J, leaving 25 bases between them. CDR1 LGHNA and CDR2 YNFKEQ come from the germline V gene. CDR3 DNA: TGTGCCAGCAGCCAAGATTACACAGGGTCCGGTCGGGTGGGGAATGAAAAACTGTTTTTT. It specifies CASSQDYTGSGRVGNEKLFF.

The V gene is TRBV20-1, the J gene TRBJ2-3, with 7 positions matching TRBD2. Germline lookup yields CDR1 DFQATT and CDR2 SNEGSKA (reference sequence). Trimming cost V 4 bases and J 11 bases; bases outside gene matches: 6. The CDR3 consists of 11 residues. The CDR3 reads CSATISGGQYF. The DNA for the CDR3 is TGCAGTGCTACCATCTCGGGGGGGCAGTATTTT.

The sample holds one count of this clone. The rearrangement links TRBV5-1 to TRBJ2-5, with TRBD1 identical over 9 bases. The junction had 14 bases not matched to a gene; V was cut back by 6 bases and J by 5 bases. The V gene's germline CDR1 is SGHRS and CDR2 YFSETQ. This CDR3 has 16 amino acids. The CDR3 DNA sequence: TGCGCCAGCACACCCCAGGGGACAGGGTTTGGGGAGACCCAGTACTTC. Protein sequence: CASTPQGTGFGETQYF. The whole variable domain, remainder taken from reference TRBV5-1 and TRBJ2-5, is KAGVTQTPRYLIKTRGQQVTLSCSPISGHRSVSWYQQTPGQGLQFLFEYFSETQRNKGNFPGRFSGRQFSNSRSEMNVSTLELGDSALYLCASTPQGTGFGETQYFGPGTRLLVL.

The rearrangement links TRBV7-9 to TRBJ1-2; 8 bases match TRBD1. The CDR3 is made up of 13 amino acids. V gave up 6 bases and J gave up 4 bases; unmatched junction bases: 4. Germline V gene sequence: CDR1 SEHNR, CDR2 FQNEAQ (reference sequence). The CDR3 DNA is TGTGCCAGCAGTCGGACAGGGCTCTATGGCTACACCTTC. Residues: CASSRTGLYGYTF.

The V call is TRBV5-1, the J call TRBJ2-7; 11 bases agree with TRBD2. This CDR3 is built from 15 residues. Losses at the gene ends were 4 bases for V and 0 bases for J; bases not matched to a gene: 3. Germline V gene lookup returns CDR1 SGHRS and CDR2 YFSETQ. CDR3 sequence reads: CASSGGLAVSYEQYF. CDR3 DNA sequence: TGCGCCAGCAGCGGGGGACTAGCGGTCTCCTACGAGCAGTACTTC.

This rearrangement joins TRBV5-1 to TRBJ1-6, with D maybe TRBD1 (6 bases). CDR3 length: 18 amino acids. Trimming stripped 4 bases from V and 8 bases from J, with 25 bases between. Germline V gene lookup returns CDR1 SGHRS and CDR2 YFSETQ. This chain's CDR3 is CASSVGVEGHKSDSPLHF. CDR3 bases: TGCGCCAGCAGCGTGGGGGTTGAGGGACATAAATCGGATTCACCCCTCCACTTT.

The chain joins TRBV27 to TRBJ1-1; 7 nucleotides agree with TRBD1. The J segment lost 7 bases and the V segment lost 3 bases, leaving 14 bases of the junction unmatched. The CDR3 is 16 amino acids. The germline V gene encodes CDR1 MNHEY and CDR2 SMNVEV (reference sequence). The CDR3: CASSFPTRQGMVEAFF. Written as DNA, the CDR3 is TGTGCCAGCAGTTTTCCAACACGACAGGGAATGGTTGAAGCTTTCTTT.

The chain has TRBV27 and TRBJ1-2, with a tentative D call TRBD1 (6 bases). This CDR3 spans 15 amino acids. Looked up from germline, CDR1 is MNHEY and CDR2 is SMNVEV (reference sequence). V was trimmed by 4 bases and J by 6 bases, leaving 18 bases between them. The CDR3 loop is CASSSPSRGRDGYTF. For the CDR3, the DNA is TGTGCCAGCAGTTCCCCTAGCAGGGGTAGGGATGGCTACACCTTC.

The J gene is TRBJ2-5, the V gene TRBV6-2 or TRBV6-3; D remains unclear. The CDR3 consists of 14 residues. Trimming removed 4 bases from V and 4 bases from J, with 13 bases in between. Germline CDR1 and CDR2: MNHEY and SVGEGT. CDR3: CASSSLAVRETQYF. CDR3 nucleotide sequence: TGTGCCAGCAGTTCTTTGGCAGTACGAGAGACCCAGTACTTC.

This chain links TRBV19 with TRBJ2-1, with 11 bases lining up with TRBD2. CDR1 is LNHDA, CDR2 SQIVND, per germline (reference sequence). The length of the CDR3 is 17 residues. Trimming cost V 4 bases and J 9 bases; bases outside gene matches: 14. The CDR3 DNA reads as TGTGCCAGTAGTACAATAGCGGGAGGGTCCTTTGGGGGTGAGCAGTTCTTC. It yields the protein CASSTIAGGSFGGEQFF.

The chain uses TRBV30 and TRBJ1-1; a weak D match, TRBD1 (5 bases). The CDR3 has 11 residues. V lost 0 bases and J 11 bases, leaving 10 bases between the germline ends. Germline CDR1 and CDR2: GTSNPN and SVGIG (reference sequence). CDR3 nucleotides: TGTGCCTGGAGTGTGGGGGGGACGGCTTTCTTT. It translates to CAWSVGGTAFF. The complete variable domain, with remaining parts taken from reference TRBV30 and TRBJ1-1, reads SQTIHQWPATLVQPVGSPLSLECTVEGTSNPNLYWYRQAAGRGLQLLFYSVGIGQISSEVPQNLSASRPQDRQFILSSKKLLLSDSGFYLCAWSVGGTAFFGQGTRLTVV.

The chain couples TRBV10-2 to TRBJ1-1, with D hard to call. This CDR3 is built from 15 residues. From germline, CDR1 is WSHSY and CDR2 SAAADI. Trimming took off 6 bases at V and 5 bases at J, with 19 bases between the two ends. The CDR3 loop reads CASRGLVGGGTEAFF. CDR3 in DNA: TGCGCCAGCAGGGGCCTCGTGGGAGGAGGGACTGAAGCTTTCTTT.

The chain has TRBV19 and TRBJ1-2; a possible D gene is TRBD1 (6 bases). There are 14 residues in the CDR3. Trimming cost V 6 bases and J 4 bases, with 15 bases left between them. Looked up from germline, CDR1 is LNHDA and CDR2 is SQIVND (reference sequence). CDR3: CASRTQGSSYGYTF. CDR3 coding DNA: TGTGCCAGTAGAACCCAGGGGTCCTCCTATGGCTACACCTTC.

The J gene is TRBJ2-3, the V gene TRBV6-1; 7 nucleotides align to TRBD1. Germline V gene data show CDR1 as MNHNS and CDR2 as SASEGT. The CDR3 length is 14 residues. J gave up 3 bases and V 3 bases, and 3 bases lay outside the gene matches. Here the CDR3 DNA reads TGTGCCAGCAGTGACAGGGGGATAACAGATACGCAGTATTTT. As protein: CASSDRGITDTQYF.

The chain links TRBV2 to TRBJ1-6, with D possibly being TRBD1 (6 bases). CDR3 length: 13 amino acids. Germline CDR1 and CDR2: SNHLY and FYNNEI. Trimming left V 10 bases short and J 12 bases short, with 19 bases between. This chain's CDR3 is CANVRQAYEPLHF. The CDR3 nucleotides read TGTGCCAACGTAAGACAGGCCTACGAACCCCTCCACTTT.

This chain joins TRBV3-1 (or the pseudogene TRBV3-2) and TRBJ1-1; D unclear. Trimming pared 4 bases from V and 4 bases from J, leaving 7 bases between. The germline V gene has CDR1 LGHDT and CDR2 YNNKEL (reference sequence). The CDR3 extends over 12 amino acids. CDR3 region: CASSRAGTEAFF. The CDR3 bases are TGTGCCAGCAGCCGGGCCGGCACTGAAGCTTTCTTT.

The chain has TRBV7-2 and TRBJ1-2; 7 nucleotides agree with TRBD1. Trimming at V came to 4 bases and at J to 5 bases, leaving 4 bases not matched to a gene. Germline V lookup: CDR1 SGHTA, CDR2 FQGNSA. This CDR3 is 13 amino acids long. The CDR3 here is CASSSTGQYGYTF. DNA for the CDR3: TGTGCCAGCAGCTCGACAGGGCAATATGGCTACACCTTC.

The chain links TRBV28 to TRBJ2-1; TRBD1 is a possible D gene (5 bases). The germline V gene has CDR1 MDHEN and CDR2 SYDVKM. With 6 bases removed from V and 4 bases from J, the gap between germline ends came to 19 bases. This CDR3 has 16 residues. CDR3 in DNA: TGTGCCAGCAGCTCGGGTGGGGCAGACCAATACAATGAGCAGTTCTTC. Its translation is CASSSGGADQYNEQFF. The complete variable domain, with remaining parts taken from reference TRBV28 and TRBJ2-1, reads DVKVTQSSRYLVKRTGEKVFLECVQDMDHENMFWYRQDPGLGLRLIYFSYDVKMKEKGDIPEGYSVSREKKERFSLILESASTNQTSMYLCASSSGGADQYNEQFFGPGTRLTVL.

The V and J genes are TRBV12-3 or TRBV12-4 and TRBJ2-3, with D maybe TRBD1 (6 bases). Trimming left V 6 bases short and J 6 bases short, with 13 bases between. The CDR3 is 13 residues long. CDR3 DNA: TGTGCCAGCAGACAACAGGGCCGCGATACGCAGTATTTT. It specifies CASRQQGRDTQYF.

The rearrangement joins TRBV6-5 to TRBJ2-7; TRBD1 matches 7 bases. V trimming: 7 bases; J trimming: 2 bases; junction bases outside the gene matches: 8. The V gene's germline CDR1 is MNHEY and CDR2 SVGAGI. This CDR3 is built from 14 residues. The CDR3 reads CASKPTGWPYEQYF. The CDR3 nucleotides are TGTGCCAGCAAGCCGACAGGGTGGCCCTACGAGCAGTACTTC.

This clone has a single count. The V gene is TRBV9, the J gene TRBJ1-6, with a tentative D call TRBD1 (5 bases). The germline V gene encodes CDR1 SGDLS and CDR2 YYNGEE. V shed 3 bases and J shed 7 bases, with 11 bases lying between them. The CDR3 is 14 amino acids. CDR3 sequence (DNA): TGTGCCAGCAGCGGCGGGACGTCCAATTCACCCCTCCACTTT. Translated: CASSGGTSNSPLHF. The whole variable domain, remainder taken from reference TRBV9 and TRBJ1-6, is DSGVTQTPKHLITATGQRVTLRCSPRSGDLSVYWYQQSLDQGLQFLIQYYNGEERAKGNILERFSAQQFPDLHSELNLSSLELGDSALYFCASSGGTSNSPLHFGNGTRLTVT.

The chain employs TRBV30 and TRBJ1-2; D call uncertain. Germline CDR1 and CDR2: GTSNPN and SVGIG (reference sequence). The CDR3 consists of 12 residues. V dropped 3 bases and J dropped 5 bases, with 10 bases sitting between them. The CDR3, as DNA: TGTGCCTGGAGCCGGGTCCGTTATGGCTACACCTTC. Protein: CAWSRVRYGYTF.

Comments on this clone: Distinct nucleotide sequences in the sample also encode this CDR3. The chain employs TRBV6-5 and TRBJ1-6; D perhaps matches TRBD1 (6 bases). V gave up 4 bases and J gave up 7 bases, with 11 bases separating them. CDR1 is MNHEY and CDR2 is SVGAGI in the germline V gene. The CDR3 extends over 14 amino acids. The CDR3: CASSLTQGNSPLHF. The CDR3 nucleotides read TGTGCCAGCAGTTTAACGCAGGGGAATTCACCCCTCCACTTT.

The chain couples TRBV7-3 to TRBJ2-1; 16 bases align to TRBD2. There are 18 residues in the CDR3. V lost 5 bases and J lost 1; bases outside the gene matches: 5. In germline, CDR1 is SGHTA, CDR2 FQGTGA. CDR3 sequence reads: CASSPGTSGGGSYNEQFF. The CDR3 DNA reads as TGTGCCAGCAGCCCCGGGACTAGCGGGGGGGGGTCCTACAATGAGCAGTTCTTC.

The chain has TRBV10-3 and TRBJ2-5; 11 positions agree with TRBD2. Losses at the gene ends were 10 bases for V and 9 bases for J; bases not matched to a gene: 16. Germline V gene sequence: CDR1 ENHRY, CDR2 SYGVKD. The CDR3 totals 15 residues. CDR3 region: CATLTSGVPKAAQYF. The CDR3 bases are TGTGCCACCCTGACTAGCGGGGTACCCAAGGCGGCCCAGTACTTC.

The chain uses TRBV19 and TRBJ2-4, with D possibly being TRBD2 (6 bases). V was cut by 3 bases and J by 3 bases, with 9 bases left in between. Looked up from germline, CDR1 is LNHDA and CDR2 is SQIVND (reference sequence). The CDR3 contains 14 residues. The CDR3 reads CASSMEGVKNIQYF. In DNA form, the CDR3 reads TGTGCCAGTAGTATGGAGGGTGTCAAAAACATTCAGTACTTC.